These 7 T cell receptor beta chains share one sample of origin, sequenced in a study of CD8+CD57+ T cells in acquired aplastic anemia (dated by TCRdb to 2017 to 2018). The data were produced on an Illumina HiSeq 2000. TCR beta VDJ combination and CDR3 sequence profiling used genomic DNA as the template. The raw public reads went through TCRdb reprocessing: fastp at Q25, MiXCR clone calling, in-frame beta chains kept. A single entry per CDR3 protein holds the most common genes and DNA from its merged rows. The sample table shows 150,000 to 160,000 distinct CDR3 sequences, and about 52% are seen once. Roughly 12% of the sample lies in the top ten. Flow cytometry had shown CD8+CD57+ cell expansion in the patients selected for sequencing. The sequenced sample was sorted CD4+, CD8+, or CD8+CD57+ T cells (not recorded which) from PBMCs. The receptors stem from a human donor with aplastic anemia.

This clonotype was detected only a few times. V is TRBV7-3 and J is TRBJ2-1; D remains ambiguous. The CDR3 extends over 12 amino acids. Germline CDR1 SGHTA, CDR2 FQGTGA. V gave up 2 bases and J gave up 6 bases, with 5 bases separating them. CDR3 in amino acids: CASSLSPNEQFF. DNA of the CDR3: TGTGCCAGCAGCTTATCCCCCAATGAGCAGTTCTTC.

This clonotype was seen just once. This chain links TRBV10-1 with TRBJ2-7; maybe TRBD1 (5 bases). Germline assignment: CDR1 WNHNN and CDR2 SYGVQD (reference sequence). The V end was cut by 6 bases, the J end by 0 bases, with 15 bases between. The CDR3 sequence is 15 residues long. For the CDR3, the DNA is TGCGCCAGCAGCGAACGCAGGGTAAGCTCCTACGAGCAGTACTTC. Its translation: CASSERRVSSYEQYF.

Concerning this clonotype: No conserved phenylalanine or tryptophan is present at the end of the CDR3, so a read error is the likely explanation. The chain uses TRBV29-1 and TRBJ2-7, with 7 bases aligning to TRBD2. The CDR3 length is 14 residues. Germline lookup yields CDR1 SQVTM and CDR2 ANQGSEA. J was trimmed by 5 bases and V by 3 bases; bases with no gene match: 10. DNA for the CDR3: TGCAGCGTTGAGGTCGCGGGAGAGGGCGACGAGCAGTACATC. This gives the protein CSVEVAGEGDEQYI.

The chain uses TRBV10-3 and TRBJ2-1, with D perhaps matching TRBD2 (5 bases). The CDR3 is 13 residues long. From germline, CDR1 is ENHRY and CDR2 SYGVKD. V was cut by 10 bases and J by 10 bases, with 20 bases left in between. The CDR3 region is CATTASWEDEQFF. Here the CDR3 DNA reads TGTGCCACCACGGCTAGCTGGGAAGACGAGCAGTTCTTC.

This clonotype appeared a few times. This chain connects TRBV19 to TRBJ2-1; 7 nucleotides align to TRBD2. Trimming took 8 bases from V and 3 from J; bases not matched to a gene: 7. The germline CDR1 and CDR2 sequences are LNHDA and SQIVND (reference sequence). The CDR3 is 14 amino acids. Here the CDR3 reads CASAGAGDYNEQFF. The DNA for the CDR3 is TGTGCCAGTGCCGGGGCGGGGGACTACAATGAGCAGTTCTTC.

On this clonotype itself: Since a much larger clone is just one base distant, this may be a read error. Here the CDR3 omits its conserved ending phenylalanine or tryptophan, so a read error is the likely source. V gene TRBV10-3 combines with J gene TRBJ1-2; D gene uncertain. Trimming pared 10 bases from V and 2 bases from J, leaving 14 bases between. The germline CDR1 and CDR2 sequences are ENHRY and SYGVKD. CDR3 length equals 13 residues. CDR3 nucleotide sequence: TGTGCCAGCCCGGCCGGATCGAACTATGGCTACACCCTC. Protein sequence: CASPAGSNYGYTL.

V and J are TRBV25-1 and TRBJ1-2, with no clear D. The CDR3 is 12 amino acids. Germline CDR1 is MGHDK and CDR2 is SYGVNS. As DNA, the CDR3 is TGTGCTAGAGAGACCTCCTCCTATGGCTACACCTTC. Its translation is CARETSSYGYTF.